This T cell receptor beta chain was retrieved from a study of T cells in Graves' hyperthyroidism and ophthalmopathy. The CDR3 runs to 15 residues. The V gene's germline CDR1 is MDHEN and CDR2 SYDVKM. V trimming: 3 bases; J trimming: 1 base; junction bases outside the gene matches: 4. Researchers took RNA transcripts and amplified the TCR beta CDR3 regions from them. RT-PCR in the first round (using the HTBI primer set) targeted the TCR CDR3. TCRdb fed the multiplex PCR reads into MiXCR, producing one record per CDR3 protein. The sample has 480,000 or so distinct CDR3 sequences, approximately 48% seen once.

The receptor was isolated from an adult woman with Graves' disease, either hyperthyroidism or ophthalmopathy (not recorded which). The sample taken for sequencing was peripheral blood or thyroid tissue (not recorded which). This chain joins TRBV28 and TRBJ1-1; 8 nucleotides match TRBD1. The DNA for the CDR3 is TGTGCCAGCAGTTTCAGGGGGCTTACGAACACTGAAGCTTTCTTT. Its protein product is CASSFRGLTNTEAFF.